The 10 T cell receptor beta chains listed next were all sequenced from one sample in a study of CD8+ T cells in alopecia areata. Sequencing relied on a cDNA template that was reverse transcribed from extracted RNA. Libraries were prepared by immunoSEQ multiplex PCR; TCRdb keeps only in-frame clonotypes and omits some of them. The repertoire holds about 110,000 clones, with around 50% as singletons. The treatment denotes: oral pan-JAK inhibitor, 5-10 mg twice daily. Sequenced material: CD8+ T cells sorted from blood, taken at week 24, from a patient treated with tofacitinib. The receptors derive from a human donor with alopecia areata.

The sample holds a few counts of this clone. This chain links TRBV25-1 with TRBJ2-1; 10 bases fit TRBD1. Germline values: CDR1 MGHDK, CDR2 SYGVNS. Trimming cost V 6 bases and J 4 bases; bases outside gene matches: 12. The CDR3 runs 17 residues. CDR3 protein: CASSETLGTGDYNEQFF. In nucleotides, the CDR3 is TGTGCCAGCAGCGAAACTCTCGGGACAGGGGATTACAATGAGCAGTTCTTC.

The chain has TRBV7-9 and TRBJ1-3; D unresolved. This CDR3 contains 13 residues. V lost 6 bases and J lost 0, with 6 bases in between. Germline V CDR1 and CDR2: SEHNR, FQNEAQ (reference sequence). The chain's CDR3 is CASSRDSGNTIYF. CDR3 DNA sequence: TGTGCCAGCAGTCGTGACTCTGGAAACACCATATATTTT.

The chain uses TRBV27 and TRBJ2-1; D call uncertain. Looked up from germline, CDR1 is MNHEY and CDR2 is SMNVEV (reference sequence). The CDR3 is made up of 13 amino acids. Between the trimmed V and J ends, which lost 0 bases and 4 bases, there was a span of 4 bases. CDR3 residues: CASSLSRYNEQFF. CDR3 in DNA: TGTGCCAGCAGTTTATCACGATACAATGAGCAGTTCTTC.

The CDR3 sequence: CAWSRTGYEQYF. In DNA, the CDR3 is TGTGCCTGGAGCAGGACAGGGTACGAGCAGTACTTC. This sequence joins TRBV30 and TRBJ2-7; TRBD1 aligns across 8 bases. V lost 3 bases and J lost 4; bases outside the gene matches: 2. This CDR3 contains 12 residues. Germline V gene data show CDR1 as GTSNPN and CDR2 as SVGIG (reference sequence).

The rearrangement links TRBV30 to TRBJ2-7; 7 bases align to TRBD1. The CDR3 sequence is 11 residues long. Germline V gene data show CDR1 as GTSNPN and CDR2 as SVGIG (reference sequence). The V segment lost 5 bases and the J segment 6 bases; nucleotides outside the gene matches: 4. The CDR3 coding sequence is TGTGCCTGGGAGACAGGGTTCGAGCAGTACTTC. As protein: CAWETGFEQYF.

This clone was observed a handful of times. Mismatch with germline at one junction end may stem from a read error. The chain recombines TRBV10-3 with TRBJ2-5; 13 positions agree with TRBD2. Germline values: CDR1 ENHRY, CDR2 SYGVKD. There are 15 residues in the CDR3. DNA of the CDR3: TGTGCCAGCAGTGCACTAGCGGGGGGGGTGGAGACCCAGTACTTC. Its protein is CASSALAGGVETQYF.

V and J are TRBV9 and TRBJ2-4; D unresolved. V was pared by 4 bases and J by 1 base, with 12 bases between. The CDR3 consists of 15 residues. CDR1 is SGDLS, CDR2 YYNGEE, per germline. The CDR3 DNA reads as TGTGCCAGCAGCCCCCAATCCGGGGCCAAAAACATTCAGTACTTC. This codes for CASSPQSGAKNIQYF.

This sequence joins TRBV29-1 and TRBJ2-7, with 13 nucleotides matching TRBD2. The CDR3 is made up of 14 amino acids. V trimming: 6 bases; J trimming: 2 bases; junction bases outside the gene matches: 4. CDR1 is SQVTM and CDR2 is ANQGSEA in the germline V gene. The CDR3 DNA follows: TGCAGCGTCGCGACTAGCGGGGGGCCCTACGAGCAGTACTTC. This translates into CSVATSGGPYEQYF.

V gene TRBV25-1 combines with J gene TRBJ2-6, with D perhaps TRBD2 (5 bases). The CDR3 loop spans 17 amino acids. The germline V gene has CDR1 MGHDK and CDR2 SYGVNS. Trimming left V 5 bases short and J 0 bases short, with 14 bases between. CDR3 residues: CASSSLTGLSGANVLTF. DNA of the CDR3: TGTGCCAGCAGTAGTCTGACCGGACTCTCTGGGGCCAACGTCCTGACTTTC.

In this sample, this clone turned up a few times. The rearrangement uses TRBV29-1 and TRBJ2-5, with 9 bases fitting TRBD1. Germline values: CDR1 SQVTM, CDR2 ANQGSEA. V was pared by 6 bases and J by 0 bases, with 14 bases of the junction left unmatched. CDR3 length: 17 amino acids. In DNA, the CDR3 is TGCAGCGTCAGCTCCGGGACAGGGATGTGGGACCAAGAGACCCAGTACTTC. Residues: CSVSSGTGMWDQETQYF.